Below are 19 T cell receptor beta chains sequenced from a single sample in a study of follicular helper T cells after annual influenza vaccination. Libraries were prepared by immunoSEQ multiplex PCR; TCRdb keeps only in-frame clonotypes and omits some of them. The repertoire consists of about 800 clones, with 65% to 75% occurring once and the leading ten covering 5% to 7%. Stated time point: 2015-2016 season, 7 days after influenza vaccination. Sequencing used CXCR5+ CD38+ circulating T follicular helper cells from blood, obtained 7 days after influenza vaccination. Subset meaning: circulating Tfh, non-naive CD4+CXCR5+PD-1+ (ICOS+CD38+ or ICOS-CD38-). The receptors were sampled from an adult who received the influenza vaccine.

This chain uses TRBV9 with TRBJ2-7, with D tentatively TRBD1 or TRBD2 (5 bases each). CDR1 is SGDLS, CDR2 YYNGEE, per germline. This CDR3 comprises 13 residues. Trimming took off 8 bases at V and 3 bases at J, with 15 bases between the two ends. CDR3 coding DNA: TGTGCCAGTGCCCCCTCGGGGCACTACGAGCAGTACTTC. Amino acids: CASAPSGHYEQYF. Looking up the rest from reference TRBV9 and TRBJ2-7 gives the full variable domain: DSGVTQTPKHLITATGQRVTLRCSPRSGDLSVYWYQQSLDQGLQFLIQYYNGEERAKGNILERFSAQQFPDLHSELNLSSLELGDSALYFCASAPSGHYEQYFGPGTRLTVT.

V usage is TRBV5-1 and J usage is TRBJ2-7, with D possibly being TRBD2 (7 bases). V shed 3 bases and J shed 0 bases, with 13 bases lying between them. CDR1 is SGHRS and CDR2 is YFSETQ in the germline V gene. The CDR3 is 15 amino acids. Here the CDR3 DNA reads TGCGCCAGCAGCTGGGGAGGGACACCCTCCTACGAGCAGTACTTC. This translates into CASSWGGTPSYEQYF.

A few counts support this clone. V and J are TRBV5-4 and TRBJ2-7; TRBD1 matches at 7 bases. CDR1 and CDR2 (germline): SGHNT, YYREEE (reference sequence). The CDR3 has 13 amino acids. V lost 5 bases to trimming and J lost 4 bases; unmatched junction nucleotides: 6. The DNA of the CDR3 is TGTGCCAGCAGTCTTGACAGGGTATACGAGCAGTACTTC. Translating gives CASSLDRVYEQYF. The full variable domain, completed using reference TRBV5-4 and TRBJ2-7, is ETGVTQSPTHLIKTRGQQVTLRCSSQSGHNTVSWYQQALGQGPQFIFQYYREEENGRGNFPPRFSGLQFPNYSSELNVNALELDDSALYLCASSLDRVYEQYFGPGTRLTVT.

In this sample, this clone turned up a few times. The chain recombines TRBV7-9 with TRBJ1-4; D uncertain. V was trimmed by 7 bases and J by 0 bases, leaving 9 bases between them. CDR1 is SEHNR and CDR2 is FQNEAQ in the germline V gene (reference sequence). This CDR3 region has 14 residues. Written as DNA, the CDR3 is TGTGCCAGCATCGCGAGTGCAACTAATGAAAAACTGTTTTTT. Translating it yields CASIASATNEKLFF.

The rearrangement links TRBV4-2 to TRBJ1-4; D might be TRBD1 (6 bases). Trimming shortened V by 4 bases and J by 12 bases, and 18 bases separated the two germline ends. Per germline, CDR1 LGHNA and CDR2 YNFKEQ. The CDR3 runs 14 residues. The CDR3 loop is CASSPGQHGVQLFF. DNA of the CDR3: TGTGCCAGCAGCCCAGGACAGCACGGGGTGCAACTGTTTTTT.

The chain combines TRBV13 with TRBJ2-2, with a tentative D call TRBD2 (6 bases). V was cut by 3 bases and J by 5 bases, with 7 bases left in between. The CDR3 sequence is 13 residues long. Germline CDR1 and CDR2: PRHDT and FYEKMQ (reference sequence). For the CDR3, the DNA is TGTGCCAGCAGCTTTCGGGGGACCGGGGAGCTGTTTTTT. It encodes CASSFRGTGELFF.

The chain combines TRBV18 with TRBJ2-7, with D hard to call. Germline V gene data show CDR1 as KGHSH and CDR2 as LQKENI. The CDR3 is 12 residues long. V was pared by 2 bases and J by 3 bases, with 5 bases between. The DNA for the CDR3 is TGTGCCAGCTCACCATCTATCTACGAGCAGTACTTC. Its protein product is CASSPSIYEQYF.

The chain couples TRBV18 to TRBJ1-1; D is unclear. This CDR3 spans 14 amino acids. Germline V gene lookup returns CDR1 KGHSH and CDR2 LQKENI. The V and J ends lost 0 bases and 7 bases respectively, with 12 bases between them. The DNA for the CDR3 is TGTGCCAGCTCACCACCAAAACTAGCCCATGAAGCTTTCTTT. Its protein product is CASSPPKLAHEAFF.

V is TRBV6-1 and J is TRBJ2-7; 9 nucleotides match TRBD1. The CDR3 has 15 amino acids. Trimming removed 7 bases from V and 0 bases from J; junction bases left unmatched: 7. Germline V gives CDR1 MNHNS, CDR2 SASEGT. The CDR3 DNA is TGTGCCAGCAAGCCGGGACAGGGTGCCTCCTACGAGCAGTACTTC. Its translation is CASKPGQGASYEQYF.

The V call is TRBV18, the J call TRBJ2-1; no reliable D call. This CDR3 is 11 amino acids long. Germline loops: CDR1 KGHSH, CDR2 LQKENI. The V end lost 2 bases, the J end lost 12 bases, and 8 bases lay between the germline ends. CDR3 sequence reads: CASSPESLQFF. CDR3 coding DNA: TGTGCCAGCTCACCAGAGAGCTTGCAGTTCTTC.

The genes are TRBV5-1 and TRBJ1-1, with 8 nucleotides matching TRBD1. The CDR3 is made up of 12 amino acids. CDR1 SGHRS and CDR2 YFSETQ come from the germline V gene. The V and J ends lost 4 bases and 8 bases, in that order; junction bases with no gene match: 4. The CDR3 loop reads CASSRGQGEAFF. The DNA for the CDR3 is TGCGCCAGCAGCCGCGGACAGGGCGAAGCTTTCTTT.

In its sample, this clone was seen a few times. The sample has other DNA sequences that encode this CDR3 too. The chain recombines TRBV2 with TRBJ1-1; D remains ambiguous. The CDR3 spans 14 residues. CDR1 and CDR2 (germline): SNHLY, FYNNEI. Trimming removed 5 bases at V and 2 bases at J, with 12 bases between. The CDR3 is CASSFSRGNTEAFF. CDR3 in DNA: TGTGCCAGCAGTTTTAGTCGGGGTAACACTGAAGCTTTCTTT.

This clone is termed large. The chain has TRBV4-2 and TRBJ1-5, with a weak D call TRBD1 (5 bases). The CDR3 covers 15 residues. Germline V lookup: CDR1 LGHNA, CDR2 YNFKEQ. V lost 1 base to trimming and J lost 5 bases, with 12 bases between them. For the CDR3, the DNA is TGTGCCAGCAGCCAAGGCGTTCCGGGGGATCAGCCCCAGCATTTT. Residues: CASSQGVPGDQPQHF.

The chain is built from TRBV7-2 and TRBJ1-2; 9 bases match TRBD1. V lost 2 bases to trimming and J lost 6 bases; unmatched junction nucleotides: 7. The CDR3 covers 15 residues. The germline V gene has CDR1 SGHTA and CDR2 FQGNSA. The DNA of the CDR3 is TGTGCCAGCAGCTTACAGGGACAGGGAGGCGATGGCTACACCTTC. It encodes CASSLQGQGGDGYTF.

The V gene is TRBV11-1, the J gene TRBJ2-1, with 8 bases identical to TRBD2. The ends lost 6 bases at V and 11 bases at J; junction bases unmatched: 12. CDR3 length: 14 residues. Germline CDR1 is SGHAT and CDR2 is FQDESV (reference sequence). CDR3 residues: CASRAGLAGAKQFF. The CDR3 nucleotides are TGTGCCAGCAGAGCCGGACTAGCAGGAGCGAAGCAGTTCTTC. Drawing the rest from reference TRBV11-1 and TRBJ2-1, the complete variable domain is EAEVAQSPRYKITEKSQAVAFWCDPISGHATLYWYRQILGQGPELLVQFQDESVVDDSQLPKDRFSAERLKGVDSTLKIQPAELGDSAMYLCASRAGLAGAKQFFGPGTRLTVL.

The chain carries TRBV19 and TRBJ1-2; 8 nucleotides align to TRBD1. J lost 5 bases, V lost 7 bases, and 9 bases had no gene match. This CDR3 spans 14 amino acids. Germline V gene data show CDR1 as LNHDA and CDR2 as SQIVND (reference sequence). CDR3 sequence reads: CASKTGVSAYGYTF. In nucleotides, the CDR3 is TGTGCCAGTAAGACAGGGGTTTCCGCTTATGGCTACACCTTC.

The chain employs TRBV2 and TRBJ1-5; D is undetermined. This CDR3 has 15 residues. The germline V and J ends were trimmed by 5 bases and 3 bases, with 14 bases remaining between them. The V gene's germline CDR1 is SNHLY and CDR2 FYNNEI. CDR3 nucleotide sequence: TGTGCCAGCAGTTTCGGGTTGGGCTCCAATCAGCCCCAGCATTTT. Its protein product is CASSFGLGSNQPQHF.

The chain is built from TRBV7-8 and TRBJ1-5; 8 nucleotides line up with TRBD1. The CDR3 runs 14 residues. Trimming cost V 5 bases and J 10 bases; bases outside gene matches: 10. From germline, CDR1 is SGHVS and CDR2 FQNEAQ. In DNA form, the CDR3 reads TGTGCCAGCAGCCTCGGACAGGGCTTTGGTCCCCAGCATTTT. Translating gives CASSLGQGFGPQHF.

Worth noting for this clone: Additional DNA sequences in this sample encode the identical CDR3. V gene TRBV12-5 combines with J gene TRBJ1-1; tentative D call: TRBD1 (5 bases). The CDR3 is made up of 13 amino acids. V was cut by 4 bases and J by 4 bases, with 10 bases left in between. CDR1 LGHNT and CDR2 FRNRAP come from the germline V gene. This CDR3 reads CASGYQGGTEAFF. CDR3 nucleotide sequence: TGTGCTAGTGGTTATCAGGGCGGCACTGAAGCTTTCTTT.